This T cell receptor beta chain was captured in a study of chemoradiotherapy in HPV16-positive cancers. Repertoires were sampled repeatedly during chemoradiotherapy. Method: immunoSEQ multiplex PCR; TCRdb's copy keeps in-frame clones and lacks some. The table includes about 53,000 clones, 90% detected once. Comment on this clone: Its antigen is not known.

Overall study results and limits: During treatment, candidate HPV-specific clones and E7-related motifs expanded in tumor. The functional HPV-specific definition rests on just a couple of HPV16-positive patients.

After removal of 11 bases from V and 7 bases from J, the junction contained 9 bases not matched to a gene. CDR3 size: 14 residues. Germline V gives CDR1 SGHTA, CDR2 FQGNSA. This sequence originates from a human donor with HPV-associated anogenital cancer. Sequenced here: blood, sampled from a patient who underwent chemoradiotherapy. The chain has TRBV7-2 and TRBJ2-1; TRBD1 agrees at 12 bases. The CDR3 here is CAHSRGQGANEQFF. Here the CDR3 DNA reads TGTGCCCATTCCCGGGGACAGGGGGCAAATGAGCAGTTCTTC.